This record concerns one TCR beta chain sequence. This sequence may be a read error, since a much larger clone differs from it by one base. This sample was taken from a study of read filtering for tumor transcriptome and immune sequencing. From 300 to 450 ng of RNA, a library with molecular barcoded alpha/delta and beta/gamma adaptors was made. TCRdb called the reads again in MiXCR, with one record for every CDR3 protein. The data hold some 130,000 distinct CDR3 sequences, with less than 15% observed a single time. This CDR3 contains 13 residues. Germline V gene data show CDR1 as DFQATT and CDR2 as SNEGSKA (reference sequence).

The chain employs TRBV20-1 and TRBJ2-1; TRBD1 or TRBD2 may be the D gene (5 bases each). This TCR derives from a donor over 35 with multiple myeloma. The sample taken for sequencing was a population of CD138-negative cells sorted from bone marrow. For the CDR3, the DNA is TGCAGTGCTAGAGATAGTGGGGGAAATGGGCAGTTCTTC. Translating gives CSARDSGGNGQFF.